This is a list of T cell receptor beta chains from one sample in a study of T-cell reconstitution after alpha-beta-depleted transplantation in children. TCRdb fed the PCR reads into MiXCR, producing one record per CDR3 protein. The table shows a few hundred thousand distinct CDR3 sequences, with around 19% occurring only once. Sequencing used PBMCs from the stem cell graft donor, obtained from the stem cell graft. These receptors were taken from a human donor who donated a stem cell graft to a child with acute lymphoblastic leukemia. Both conserved end residues are trimmed from each CDR3.

j_call cdr3_length v_call cdr3_aa
TRBJ2-7 13 TRBV10-2 ASSGLTVTSYEQY
TRBJ1-1 14 TRBV12-3/TRBV12-4 ASSLVPGGINTEAF
TRBJ1-4 14 TRBV20-1 SARDPYRATNEKLF
TRBJ2-2 10 TRBV29-1 SAVQNTGELF
TRBJ1-2 16 TRBV11-1 ASSLALTRTGRNYGYT
TRBJ1-2 12 TRBV14 ASSELASNYGYT
TRBJ2-5 12 TRBV12-3/TRBV12-4 ASSLGAGPETQY
TRBJ1-1 15 TRBV7-9 ASSPPAGQHYYTEAF
TRBJ2-1 12 TRBV5-1 ASSLEWSTSQQF
TRBJ1-1 13 TRBV29-1 SVEESGRVDTEAF
TRBJ2-2 12 TRBV7-3 ASSFSLGTGELF
TRBJ1-1 13 TRBV18 ASSPSLTGRAEAF